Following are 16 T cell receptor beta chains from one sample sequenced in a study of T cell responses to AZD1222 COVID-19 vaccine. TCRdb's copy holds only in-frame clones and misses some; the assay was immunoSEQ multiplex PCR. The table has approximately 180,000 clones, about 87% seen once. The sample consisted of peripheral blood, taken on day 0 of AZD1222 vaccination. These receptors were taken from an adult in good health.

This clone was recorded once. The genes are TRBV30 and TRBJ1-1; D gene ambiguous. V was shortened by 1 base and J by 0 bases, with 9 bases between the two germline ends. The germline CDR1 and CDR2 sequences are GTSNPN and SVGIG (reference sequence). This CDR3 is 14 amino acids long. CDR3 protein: CAWSAGNLNTEAFF. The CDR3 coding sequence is TGTGCCTGGAGTGCCGGAAACCTGAACACTGAAGCTTTCTTT. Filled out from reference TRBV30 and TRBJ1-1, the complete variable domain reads SQTIHQWPATLVQPVGSPLSLECTVEGTSNPNLYWYRQAAGRGLQLLFYSVGIGQISSEVPQNLSASRPQDRQFILSSKKLLLSDSGFYLCAWSAGNLNTEAFFGQGTRLTVV.

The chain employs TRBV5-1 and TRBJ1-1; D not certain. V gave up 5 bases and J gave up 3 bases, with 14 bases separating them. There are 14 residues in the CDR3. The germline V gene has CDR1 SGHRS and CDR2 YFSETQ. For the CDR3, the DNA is TGCGCCAGCAGTTTTGATACGGGTTACACTGAAGCTTTCTTT. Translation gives CASSFDTGYTEAFF.

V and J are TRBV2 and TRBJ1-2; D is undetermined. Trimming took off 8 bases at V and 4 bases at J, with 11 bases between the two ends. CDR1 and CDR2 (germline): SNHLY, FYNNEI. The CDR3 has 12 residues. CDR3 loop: CASEGPFYGYTF. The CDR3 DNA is TGTGCCAGCGAAGGCCCTTTCTATGGCTACACCTTC.

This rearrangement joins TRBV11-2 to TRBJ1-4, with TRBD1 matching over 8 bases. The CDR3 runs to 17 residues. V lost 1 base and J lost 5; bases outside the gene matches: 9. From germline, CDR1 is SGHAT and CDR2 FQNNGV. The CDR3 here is CASSLGDRWTGNEKLFF. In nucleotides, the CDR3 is TGTGCCAGCAGCTTAGGGGACAGGTGGACGGGAAATGAAAAACTGTTTTTT.

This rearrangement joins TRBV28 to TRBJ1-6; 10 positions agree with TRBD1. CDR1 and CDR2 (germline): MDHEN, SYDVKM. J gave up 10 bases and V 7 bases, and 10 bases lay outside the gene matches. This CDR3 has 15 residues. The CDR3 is CASNSIGTGDSPLHF. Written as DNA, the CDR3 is TGTGCCAGCAATTCCATCGGGACAGGGGACTCACCCCTCCACTTT.

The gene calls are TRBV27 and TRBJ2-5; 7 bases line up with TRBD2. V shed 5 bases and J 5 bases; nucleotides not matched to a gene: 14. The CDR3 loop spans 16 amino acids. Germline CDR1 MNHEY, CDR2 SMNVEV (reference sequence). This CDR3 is CASSGLREAGDETQYF. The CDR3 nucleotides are TGTGCCAGCAGTGGGCTTAGGGAGGCGGGGGACGAGACCCAGTACTTC.

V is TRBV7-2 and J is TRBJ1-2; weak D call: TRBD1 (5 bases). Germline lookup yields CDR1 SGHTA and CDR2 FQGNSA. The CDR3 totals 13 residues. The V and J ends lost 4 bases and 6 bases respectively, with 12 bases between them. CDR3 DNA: TGTGCCAGCAGCTCCCGACAGTTTGATGGCTACACCTTC. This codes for CASSSRQFDGYTF.

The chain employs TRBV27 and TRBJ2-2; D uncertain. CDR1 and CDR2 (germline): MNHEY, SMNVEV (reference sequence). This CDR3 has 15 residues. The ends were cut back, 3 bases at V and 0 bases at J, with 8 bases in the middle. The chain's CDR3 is CASSFVSSNTGELFF. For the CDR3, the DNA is TGTGCCAGCAGTTTTGTGTCATCGAACACCGGGGAGCTGTTTTTT.

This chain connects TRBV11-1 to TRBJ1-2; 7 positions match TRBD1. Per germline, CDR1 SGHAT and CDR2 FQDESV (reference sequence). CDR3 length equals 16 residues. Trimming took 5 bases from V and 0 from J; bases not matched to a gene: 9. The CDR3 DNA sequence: TGTGCCAGCAGCCCTATTGACAGGGTGCCTAACTATGGCTACACCTTC. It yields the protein CASSPIDRVPNYGYTF.

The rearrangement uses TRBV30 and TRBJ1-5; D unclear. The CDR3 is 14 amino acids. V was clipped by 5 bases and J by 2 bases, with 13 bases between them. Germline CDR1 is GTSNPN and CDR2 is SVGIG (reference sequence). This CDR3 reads CAWSDLGGNQPQHF. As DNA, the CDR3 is TGTGCCTGGTCTGACCTCGGGGGCAATCAGCCCCAGCATTTT.

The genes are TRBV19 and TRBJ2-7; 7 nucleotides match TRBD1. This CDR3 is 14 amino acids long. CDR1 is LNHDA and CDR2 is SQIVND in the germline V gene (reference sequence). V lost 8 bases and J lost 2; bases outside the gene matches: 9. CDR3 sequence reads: CASRWAGGPYEQYF. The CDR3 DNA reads TGTGCCAGTCGGTGGGCAGGGGGTCCCTACGAGCAGTACTTC.

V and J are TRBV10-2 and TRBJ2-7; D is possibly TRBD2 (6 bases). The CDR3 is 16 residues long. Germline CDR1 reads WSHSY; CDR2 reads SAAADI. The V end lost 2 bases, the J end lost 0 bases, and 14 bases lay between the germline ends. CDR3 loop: CASSEPRGVASYEQYF. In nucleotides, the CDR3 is TGCGCCAGCAGTGAGCCGCGGGGAGTTGCCTCCTACGAGCAGTACTTC.

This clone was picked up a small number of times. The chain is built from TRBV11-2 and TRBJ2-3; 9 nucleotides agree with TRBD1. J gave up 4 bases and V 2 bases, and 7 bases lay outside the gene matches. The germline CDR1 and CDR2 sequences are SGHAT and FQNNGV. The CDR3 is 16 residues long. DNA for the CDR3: TGTGCCAGCAGCTTATTCCGGGACAGGGACTCAGATACGCAGTATTTT. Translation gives CASSLFRDRDSDTQYF.

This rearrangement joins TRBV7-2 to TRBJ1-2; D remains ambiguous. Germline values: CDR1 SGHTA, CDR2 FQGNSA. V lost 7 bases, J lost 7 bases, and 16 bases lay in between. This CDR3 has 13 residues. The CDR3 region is CASTRGVIGGYTF. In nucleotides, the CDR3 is TGTGCCAGCACCCGGGGTGTAATAGGTGGCTACACCTTC.

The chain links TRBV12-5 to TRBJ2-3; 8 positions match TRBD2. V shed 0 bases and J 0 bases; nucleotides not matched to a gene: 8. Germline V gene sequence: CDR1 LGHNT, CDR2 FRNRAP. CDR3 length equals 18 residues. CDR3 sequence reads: CASGLVRGSGVSTDTQYF. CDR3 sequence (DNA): TGTGCTAGTGGTTTGGTACGGGGTAGCGGGGTAAGCACAGATACGCAGTATTTT.

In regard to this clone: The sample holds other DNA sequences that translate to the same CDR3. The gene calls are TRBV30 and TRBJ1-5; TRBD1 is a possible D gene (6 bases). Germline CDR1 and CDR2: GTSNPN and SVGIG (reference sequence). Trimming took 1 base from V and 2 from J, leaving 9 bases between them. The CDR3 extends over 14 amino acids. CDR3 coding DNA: TGTGCCTGGAGTGATAAGGGGGGCAATCAGCCCCAGCATTTT. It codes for CAWSDKGGNQPQHF.